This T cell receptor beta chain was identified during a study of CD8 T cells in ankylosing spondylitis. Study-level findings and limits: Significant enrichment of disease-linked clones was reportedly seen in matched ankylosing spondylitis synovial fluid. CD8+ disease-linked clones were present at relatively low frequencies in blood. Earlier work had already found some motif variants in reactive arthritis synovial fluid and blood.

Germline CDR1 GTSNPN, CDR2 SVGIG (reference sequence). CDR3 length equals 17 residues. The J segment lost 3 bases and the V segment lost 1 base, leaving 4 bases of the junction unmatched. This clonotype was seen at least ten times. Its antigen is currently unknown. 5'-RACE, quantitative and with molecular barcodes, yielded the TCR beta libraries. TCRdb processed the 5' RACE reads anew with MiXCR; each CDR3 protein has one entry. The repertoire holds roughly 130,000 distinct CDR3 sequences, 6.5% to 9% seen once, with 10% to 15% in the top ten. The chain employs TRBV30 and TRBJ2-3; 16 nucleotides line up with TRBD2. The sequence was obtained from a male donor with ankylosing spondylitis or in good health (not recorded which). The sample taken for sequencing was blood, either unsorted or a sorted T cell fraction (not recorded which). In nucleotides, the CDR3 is TGTGCCTGGAGTGCTGGGACTAGCGGGAGGGCGACAGATACGCAGTATTTT. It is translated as CAWSAGTSGRATDTQYF.